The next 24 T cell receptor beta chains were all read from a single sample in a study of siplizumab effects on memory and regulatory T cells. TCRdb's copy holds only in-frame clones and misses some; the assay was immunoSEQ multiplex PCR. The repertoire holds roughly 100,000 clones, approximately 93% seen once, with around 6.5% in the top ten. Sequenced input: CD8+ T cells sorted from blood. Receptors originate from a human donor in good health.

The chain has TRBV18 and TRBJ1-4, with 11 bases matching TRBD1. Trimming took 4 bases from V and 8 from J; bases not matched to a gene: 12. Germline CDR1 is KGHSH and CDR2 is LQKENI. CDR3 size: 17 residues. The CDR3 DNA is TGTGCCAGCTCACGGATGGACAGGGGGCGGATAAGAGAAAAACTGTTTTTT. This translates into CASSRMDRGRIREKLFF.

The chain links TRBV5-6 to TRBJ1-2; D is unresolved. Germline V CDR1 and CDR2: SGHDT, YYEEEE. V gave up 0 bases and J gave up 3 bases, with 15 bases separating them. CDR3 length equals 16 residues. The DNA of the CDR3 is TGTGCCAGCAGCTTGGTCCCTGAGACCTCCTACTATGGCTACACCTTC. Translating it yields CASSLVPETSYYGYTF.

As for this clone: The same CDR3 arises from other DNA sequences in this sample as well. CDR3 residues: CASSFYSNQPQHF. The CDR3, as DNA: TGTGCCAGCAGTTTTTATAGCAATCAGCCCCAGCATTTT. The chain couples TRBV27 to TRBJ1-5; the D is unclear. V shed 3 bases and J shed 0 bases, with 3 bases lying between them. CDR3 length: 13 residues. The germline V gene encodes CDR1 MNHEY and CDR2 SMNVEV (reference sequence).

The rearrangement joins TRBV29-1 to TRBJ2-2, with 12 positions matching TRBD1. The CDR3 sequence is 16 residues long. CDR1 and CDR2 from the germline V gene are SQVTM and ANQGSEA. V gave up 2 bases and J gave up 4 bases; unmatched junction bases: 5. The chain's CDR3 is CSVEQGGQGATGELFF. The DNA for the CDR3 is TGCAGCGTTGAACAAGGGGGACAGGGGGCCACCGGGGAGCTGTTTTTT.

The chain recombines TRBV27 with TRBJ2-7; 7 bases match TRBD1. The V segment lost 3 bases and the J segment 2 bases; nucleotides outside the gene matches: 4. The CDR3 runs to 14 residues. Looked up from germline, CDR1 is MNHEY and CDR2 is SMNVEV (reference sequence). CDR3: CASSFSQGTYEQYF. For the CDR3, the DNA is TGTGCCAGCAGTTTTTCACAGGGGACCTACGAGCAGTACTTC.

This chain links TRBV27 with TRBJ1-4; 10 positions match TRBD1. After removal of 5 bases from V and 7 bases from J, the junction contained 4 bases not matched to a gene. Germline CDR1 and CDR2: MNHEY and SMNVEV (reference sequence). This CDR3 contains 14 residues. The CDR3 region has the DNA TGTGCCAGCAGTGAGACAGGGGGCGGTGAAAAACTGTTTTTT. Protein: CASSETGGGEKLFF.

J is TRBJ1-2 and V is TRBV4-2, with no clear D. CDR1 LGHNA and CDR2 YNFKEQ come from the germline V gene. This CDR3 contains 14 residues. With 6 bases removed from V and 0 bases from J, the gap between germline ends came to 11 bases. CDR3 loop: CASSGSESNYGYTF. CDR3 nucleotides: TGTGCCAGCAGTGGGTCAGAGTCTAACTATGGCTACACCTTC.

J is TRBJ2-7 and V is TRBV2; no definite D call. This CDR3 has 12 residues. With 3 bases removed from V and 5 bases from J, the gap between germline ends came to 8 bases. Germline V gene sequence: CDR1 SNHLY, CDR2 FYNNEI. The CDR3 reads CASSDRRHEQYF. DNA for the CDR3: TGTGCCAGCAGTGACAGGCGCCACGAGCAGTACTTC. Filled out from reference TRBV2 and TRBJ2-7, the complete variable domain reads EPEVTQTPSHQVTQMGQEVILRCVPISNHLYFYWYRQILGQKVEFLVSFYNNEISEKSEIFDDQFSVERPDGSNFTLKIRSTKLEDSAMYFCASSDRRHEQYFGPGTRLTVT.

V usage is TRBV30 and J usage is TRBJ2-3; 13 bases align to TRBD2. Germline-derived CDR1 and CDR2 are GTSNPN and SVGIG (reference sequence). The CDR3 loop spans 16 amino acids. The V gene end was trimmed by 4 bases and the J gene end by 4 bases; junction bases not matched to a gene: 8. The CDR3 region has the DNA TGTGCCTGGACCCTCGGACTAGCGGGAGTTGCAGATACGCAGTATTTT. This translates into CAWTLGLAGVADTQYF.

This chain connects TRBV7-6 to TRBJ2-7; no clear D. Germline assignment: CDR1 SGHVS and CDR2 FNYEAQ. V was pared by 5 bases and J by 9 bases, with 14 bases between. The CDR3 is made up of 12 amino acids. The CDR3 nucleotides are TGTGCCAGCAGCCCACGGTCTTATGGGCAGTACTTC. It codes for CASSPRSYGQYF.

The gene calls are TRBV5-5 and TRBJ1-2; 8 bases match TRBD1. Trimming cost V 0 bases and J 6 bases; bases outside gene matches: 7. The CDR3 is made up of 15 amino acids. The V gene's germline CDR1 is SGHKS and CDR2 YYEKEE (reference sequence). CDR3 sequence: CASSLVTGGSDGYTF. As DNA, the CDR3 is TGTGCCAGCAGCTTGGTTACAGGGGGATCGGATGGCTACACCTTC.

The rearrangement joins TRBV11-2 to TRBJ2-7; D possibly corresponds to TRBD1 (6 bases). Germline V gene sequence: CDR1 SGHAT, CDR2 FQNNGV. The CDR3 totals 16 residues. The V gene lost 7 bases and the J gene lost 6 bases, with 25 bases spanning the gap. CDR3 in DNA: TGTGCCAGCACCTCGAGGTGGGGGCAAGAGGTAGGCGAGCAGTACTTC. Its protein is CASTSRWGQEVGEQYF. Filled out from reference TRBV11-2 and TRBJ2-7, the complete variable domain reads EAGVAQSPRYKIIEKRQSVAFWCNPISGHATLYWYQQILGQGPKLLIQFQNNGVVDDSQLPKDRFSAERLKGVDSTLKIQPAKLEDSAVYLCASTSRWGQEVGEQYFGPGTRLTVT.

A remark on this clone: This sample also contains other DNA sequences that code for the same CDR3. As DNA, the CDR3 is TGTGCCAGTAGTATCGGACAGGGTGGCGAAAAACTGTTTTTT. It specifies CASSIGQGGEKLFF. This chain joins TRBV19 and TRBJ1-4; the match to TRBD1 covers 8 bases. This CDR3 comprises 14 residues. Germline CDR1 and CDR2: LNHDA and SQIVND (reference sequence). With 3 bases clipped from V and 8 bases from J, the junction kept 5 bases outside the gene matches.

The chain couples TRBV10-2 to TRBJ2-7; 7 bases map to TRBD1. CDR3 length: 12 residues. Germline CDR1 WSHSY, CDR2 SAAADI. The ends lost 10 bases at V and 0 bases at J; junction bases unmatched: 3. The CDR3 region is CATRDSSYEQYF. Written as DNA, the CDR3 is TGCGCCACCCGGGACAGCTCCTACGAGCAGTACTTC.

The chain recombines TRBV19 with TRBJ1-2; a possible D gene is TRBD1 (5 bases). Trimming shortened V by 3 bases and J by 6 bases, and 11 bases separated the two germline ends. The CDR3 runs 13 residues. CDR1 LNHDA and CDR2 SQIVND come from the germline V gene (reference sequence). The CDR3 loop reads CASSMGLYDGYTF. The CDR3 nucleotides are TGTGCCAGTAGTATGGGGCTATACGATGGCTACACCTTC.

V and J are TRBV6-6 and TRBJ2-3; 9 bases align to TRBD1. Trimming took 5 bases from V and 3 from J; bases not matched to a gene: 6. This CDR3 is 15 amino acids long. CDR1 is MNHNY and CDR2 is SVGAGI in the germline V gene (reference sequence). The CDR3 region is CASSTRDRVTDTQYF. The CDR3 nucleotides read TGTGCCAGCAGTACCCGGGACAGGGTAACAGATACGCAGTATTTT.

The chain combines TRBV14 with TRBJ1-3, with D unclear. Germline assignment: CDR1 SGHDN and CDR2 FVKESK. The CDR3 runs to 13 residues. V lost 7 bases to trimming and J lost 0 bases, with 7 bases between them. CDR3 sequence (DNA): TGTGCCAGCACGGGCTACTCTGGAAACACCATATATTTT. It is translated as CASTGYSGNTIYF.

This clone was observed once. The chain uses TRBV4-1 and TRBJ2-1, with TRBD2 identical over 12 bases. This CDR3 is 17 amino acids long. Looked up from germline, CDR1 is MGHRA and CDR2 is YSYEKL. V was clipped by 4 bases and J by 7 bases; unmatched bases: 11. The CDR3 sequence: CASSPLQTSGSDNEQFF. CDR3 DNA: TGCGCCAGCAGCCCCCTTCAGACTAGCGGGAGTGATAATGAGCAGTTCTTC.

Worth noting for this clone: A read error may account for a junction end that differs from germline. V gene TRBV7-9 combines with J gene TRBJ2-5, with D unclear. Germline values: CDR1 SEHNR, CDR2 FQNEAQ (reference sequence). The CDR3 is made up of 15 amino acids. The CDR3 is CASTLPSADQETQYF. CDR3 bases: TGTGCCAGCACCTTACCCTCGGCAGACCAAGAGACCCAGTACTTC.

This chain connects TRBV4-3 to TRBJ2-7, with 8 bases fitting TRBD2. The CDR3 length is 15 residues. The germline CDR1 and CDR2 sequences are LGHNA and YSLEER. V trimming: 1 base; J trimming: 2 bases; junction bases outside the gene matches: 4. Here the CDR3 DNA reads TGCGCCAGCAGCCAAGGCGGGAGGCCAACCTACGAGCAGTACTTC. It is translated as CASSQGGRPTYEQYF.

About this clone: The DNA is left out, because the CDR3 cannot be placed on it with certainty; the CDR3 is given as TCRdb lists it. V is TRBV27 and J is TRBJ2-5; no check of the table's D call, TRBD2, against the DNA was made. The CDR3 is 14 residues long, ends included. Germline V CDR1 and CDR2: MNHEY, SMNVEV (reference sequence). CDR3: CASSSSGGAATQYF.

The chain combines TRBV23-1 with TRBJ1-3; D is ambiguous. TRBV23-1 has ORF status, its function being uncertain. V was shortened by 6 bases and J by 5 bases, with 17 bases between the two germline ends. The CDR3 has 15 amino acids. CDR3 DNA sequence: TGCGCCAGCAGGGGCCCTGTTGGAGGGAGAAACACCATATATTTT. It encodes CASRGPVGGRNTIYF.

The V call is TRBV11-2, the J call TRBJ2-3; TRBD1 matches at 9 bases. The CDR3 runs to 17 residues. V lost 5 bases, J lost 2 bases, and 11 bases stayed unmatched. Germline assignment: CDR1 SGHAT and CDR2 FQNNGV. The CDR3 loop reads CASSPTAGTGFTDTQYF. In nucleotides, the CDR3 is TGTGCCAGCAGCCCCACCGCCGGGACAGGGTTCACAGATACGCAGTATTTT. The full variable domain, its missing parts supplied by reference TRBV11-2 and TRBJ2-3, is EAGVAQSPRYKIIEKRQSVAFWCNPISGHATLYWYQQILGQGPKLLIQFQNNGVVDDSQLPKDRFSAERLKGVDSTLKIQPAKLEDSAVYLCASSPTAGTGFTDTQYFGPGTRLTVL.

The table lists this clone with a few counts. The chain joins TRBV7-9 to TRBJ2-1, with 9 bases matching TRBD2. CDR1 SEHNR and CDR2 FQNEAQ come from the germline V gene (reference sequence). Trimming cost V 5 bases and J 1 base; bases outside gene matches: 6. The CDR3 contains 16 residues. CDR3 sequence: CASSPPSGTSYNEQFF. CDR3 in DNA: TGTGCCAGCAGCCCCCCTAGCGGGACTTCCTACAATGAGCAGTTCTTC.